This T cell receptor (beta chain) came from a study of T cell responses to AZD1222 COVID-19 vaccine. The V end lost 1 base, the J end lost 0 bases, and 7 bases lay between the germline ends. This CDR3 region has 14 residues. The germline gives CDR1 SGHRS, CDR2 YFSETQ. This clone has a handful of counts. Its specificity is not known. Study-wide results and limits: Without day 14 samples, only post-peak T cell repertoires were studied. Baseline serology detected seropositivity in only a handful of AZD1222 recipients.

Sequenced by immunoSEQ multiplex PCR; TCRdb stores in-frame clones only, minus some. This sample carries roughly 120,000 clones, 80% to 90% of them seen once, and the ten largest clones take roughly 15%. Pooled together were second doses at about 4 or about 12 weeks. The sequence was collected from an adult who received the AZD1222 COVID-19 vaccine. Material: peripheral blood, obtained 28 days after the second AZD1222 dose. The rearrangement links TRBV5-1 to TRBJ1-1; D is uncertain. The CDR3 spells CASSLNSMNTEAFF. In DNA, the CDR3 is TGCGCCAGCAGCTTGAACAGCATGAACACTGAAGCTTTCTTT.